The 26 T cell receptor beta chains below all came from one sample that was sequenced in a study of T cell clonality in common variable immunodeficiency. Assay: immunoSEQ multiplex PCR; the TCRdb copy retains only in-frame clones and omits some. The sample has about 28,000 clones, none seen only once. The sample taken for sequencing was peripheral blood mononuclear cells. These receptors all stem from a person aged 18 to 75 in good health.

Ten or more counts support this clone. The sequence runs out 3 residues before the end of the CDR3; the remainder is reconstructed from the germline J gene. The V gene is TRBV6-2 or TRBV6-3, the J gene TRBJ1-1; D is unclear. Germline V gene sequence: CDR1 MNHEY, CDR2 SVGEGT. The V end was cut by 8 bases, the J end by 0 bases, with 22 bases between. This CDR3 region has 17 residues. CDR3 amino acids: CASSSPPSGPMNTEAFF. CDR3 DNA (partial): TGTGCCAGCTCTAGCCCCCCCTCCGGCCCCATGAACACTGAA.

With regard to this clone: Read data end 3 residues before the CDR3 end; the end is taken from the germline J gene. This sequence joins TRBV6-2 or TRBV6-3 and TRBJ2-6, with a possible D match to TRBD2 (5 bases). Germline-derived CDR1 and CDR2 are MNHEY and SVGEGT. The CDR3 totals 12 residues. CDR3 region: CASSYRGQVLTF. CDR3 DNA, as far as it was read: TGTGCCAGCAGTTACCGGGGTCAAGTC.

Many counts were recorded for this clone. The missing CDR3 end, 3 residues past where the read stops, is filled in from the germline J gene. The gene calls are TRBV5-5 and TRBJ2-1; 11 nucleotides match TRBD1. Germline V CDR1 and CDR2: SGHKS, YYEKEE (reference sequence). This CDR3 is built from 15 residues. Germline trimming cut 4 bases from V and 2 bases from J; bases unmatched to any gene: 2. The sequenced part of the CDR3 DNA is TGTGCCAGCAGCCTGGGACAGGGGGCCTACAATGAG. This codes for CASSLGQGAYNE. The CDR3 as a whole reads CASSLGQGAYNEQFF.

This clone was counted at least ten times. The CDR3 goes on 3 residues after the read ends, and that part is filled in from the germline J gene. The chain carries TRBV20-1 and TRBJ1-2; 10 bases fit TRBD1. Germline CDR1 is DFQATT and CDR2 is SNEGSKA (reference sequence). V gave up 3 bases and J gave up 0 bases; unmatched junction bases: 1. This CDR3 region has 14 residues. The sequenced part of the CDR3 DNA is TGCAGTGCTAGGGGGACAGGGGCTAACTATGGC. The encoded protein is CSARGTGANYG. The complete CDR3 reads CSARGTGANYGYTF.

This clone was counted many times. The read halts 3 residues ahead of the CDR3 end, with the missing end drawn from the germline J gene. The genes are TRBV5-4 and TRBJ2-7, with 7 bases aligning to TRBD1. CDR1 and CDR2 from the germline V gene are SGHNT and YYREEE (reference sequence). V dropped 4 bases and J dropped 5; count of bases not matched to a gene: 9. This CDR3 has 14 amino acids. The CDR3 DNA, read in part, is TGTGCCAGCAGCCGTGCAGGGGGTTTACACGAG. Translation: CASSRAGGLHE. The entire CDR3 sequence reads CASSRAGGLHEQYF.

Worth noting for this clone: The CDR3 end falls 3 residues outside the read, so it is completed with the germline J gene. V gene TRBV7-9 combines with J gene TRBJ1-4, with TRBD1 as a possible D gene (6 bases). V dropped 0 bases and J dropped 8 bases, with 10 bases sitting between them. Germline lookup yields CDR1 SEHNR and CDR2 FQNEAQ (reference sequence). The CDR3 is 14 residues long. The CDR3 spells CASSLAQGGEKLFF. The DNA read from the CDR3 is TGTGCCAGCAGCTTAGCACAGGGAGGCGAAAAA.

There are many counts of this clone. CDR3 sequence reads: CASSAKTGFEQFF. CDR3 DNA, as far as it was read: TGTGCCAGTAGTGCTAAGACAGGGTTTGAG. The chain links TRBV19 to TRBJ2-1; 7 bases are a match to TRBD1. Read sequence stops 3 residues before the CDR3 end, and the germline J gene provides the missing end. Germline CDR1 reads LNHDA; CDR2 reads SQIVND (reference sequence). This CDR3 has 13 residues. J gave up 9 bases and V 5 bases, and 7 bases lay outside the gene matches. Full variable domain (outside the CDR3, taken from reference TRBV19 and TRBJ2-1): DGGITQSPKYLFRKEGQNVTLSCEQNLNHDAMYWYRQDPGQGLRLIYYSQIVNDFQKGDIAEGYSVSREKKESFPLTVTSAQKNPTAFYLCASSAKTGFEQFFGPGTRLTVL.

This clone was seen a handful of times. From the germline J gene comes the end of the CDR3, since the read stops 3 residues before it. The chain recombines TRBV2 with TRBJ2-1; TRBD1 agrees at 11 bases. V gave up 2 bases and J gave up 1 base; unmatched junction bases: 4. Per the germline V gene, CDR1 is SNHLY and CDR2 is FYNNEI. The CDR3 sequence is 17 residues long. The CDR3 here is CASSELGTGGSYNEQFF. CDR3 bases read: TGTGCCAGCAGTGAACTCGGGACAGGGGGTTCCTACAATGAG.

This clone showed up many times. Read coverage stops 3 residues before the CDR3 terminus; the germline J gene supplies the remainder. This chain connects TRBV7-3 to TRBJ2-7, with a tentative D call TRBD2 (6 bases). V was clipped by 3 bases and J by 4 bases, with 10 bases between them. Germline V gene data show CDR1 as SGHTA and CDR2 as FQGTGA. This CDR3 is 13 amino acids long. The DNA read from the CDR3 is TGTGCCAGCAGCTTGGGGACTGAGTACGAG. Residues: CASSLGTEYE. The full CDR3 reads CASSLGTEYEQYF. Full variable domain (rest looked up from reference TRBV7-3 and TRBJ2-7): GAGVSQTPSNKVTEKGKYVELRCDPISGHTALYWYRQSLGQGPEFLIYFQGTGAADDSGLPNDRFFAVRPEGSVSTLKIQRTERGDSAVYLCASSLGTEYEQYFGPGTRLTVT.

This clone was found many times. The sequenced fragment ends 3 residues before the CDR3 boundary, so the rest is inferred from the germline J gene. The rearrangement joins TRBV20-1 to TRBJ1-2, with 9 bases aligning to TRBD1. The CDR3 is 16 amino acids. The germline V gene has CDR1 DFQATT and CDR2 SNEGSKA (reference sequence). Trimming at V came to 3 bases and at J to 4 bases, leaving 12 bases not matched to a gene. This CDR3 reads CSARSRGQGLSYGYTF. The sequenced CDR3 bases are TGCAGTGCTAGGAGCCGGGGACAGGGTCTTTCCTATGGC.

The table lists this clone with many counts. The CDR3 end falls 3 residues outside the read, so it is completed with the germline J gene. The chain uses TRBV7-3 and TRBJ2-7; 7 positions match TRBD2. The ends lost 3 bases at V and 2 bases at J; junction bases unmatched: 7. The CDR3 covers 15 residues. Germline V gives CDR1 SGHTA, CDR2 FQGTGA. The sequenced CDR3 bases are TGTGCCAGCAGCTTGGAAGGGGAGGGAACCTACGAG. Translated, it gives CASSLEGEGTYE. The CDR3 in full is CASSLEGEGTYEQYF.

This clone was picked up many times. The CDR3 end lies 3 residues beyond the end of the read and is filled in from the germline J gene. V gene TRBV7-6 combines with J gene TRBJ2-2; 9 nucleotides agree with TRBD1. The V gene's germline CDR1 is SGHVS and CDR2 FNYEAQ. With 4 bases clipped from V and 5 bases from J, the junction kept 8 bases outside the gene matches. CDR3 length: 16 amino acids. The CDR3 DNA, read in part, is TGTGCCAGCAGCTCCCCCTGGGACAGGGCAACCGGGGAG. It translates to CASSSPWDRATGE. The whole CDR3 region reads CASSSPWDRATGELFF.

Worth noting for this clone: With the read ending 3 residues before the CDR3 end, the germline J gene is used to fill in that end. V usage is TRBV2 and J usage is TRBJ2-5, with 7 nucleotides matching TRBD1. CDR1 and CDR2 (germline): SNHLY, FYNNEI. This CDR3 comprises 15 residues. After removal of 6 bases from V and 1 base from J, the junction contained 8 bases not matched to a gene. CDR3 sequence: CASSGERDSQETQYF. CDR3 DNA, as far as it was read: TGTGCCAGCAGCGGAGAACGGGACAGCCAAGAGACC.

The CDR3 protein is CASSLVFVANNEQFF. The part of the CDR3 DNA that was read is TGTGCCAGCAGCTTGGTGTTCGTGGCCAACAATGAG. V is TRBV5-6 and J is TRBJ2-1; D is unclear. The CDR3 end is not reached by the read, which stops 3 residues before it; the germline J gene fills it in. Germline lookup yields CDR1 SGHDT and CDR2 YYEEEE. Deletions cut 0 bases from V and 5 bases from J, with 12 bases between. The CDR3 covers 15 residues.

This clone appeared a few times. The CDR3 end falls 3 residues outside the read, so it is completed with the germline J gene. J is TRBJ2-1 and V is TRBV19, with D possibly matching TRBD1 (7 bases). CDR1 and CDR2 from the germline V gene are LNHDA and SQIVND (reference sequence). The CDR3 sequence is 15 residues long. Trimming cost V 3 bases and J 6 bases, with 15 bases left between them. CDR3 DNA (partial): TGTGCCAGTAGTATCGGGGGACAGAAAGCCAATGAG. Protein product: CASSIGGQKANE. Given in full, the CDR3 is CASSIGGQKANEQFF.

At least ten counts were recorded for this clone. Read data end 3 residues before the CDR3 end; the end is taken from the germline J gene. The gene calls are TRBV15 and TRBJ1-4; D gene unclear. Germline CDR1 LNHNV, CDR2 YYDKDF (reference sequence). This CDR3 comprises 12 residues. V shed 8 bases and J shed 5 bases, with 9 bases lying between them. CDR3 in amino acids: CATARPNEKLFF. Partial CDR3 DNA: TGTGCCACCGCTAGGCCGAATGAAAAA.

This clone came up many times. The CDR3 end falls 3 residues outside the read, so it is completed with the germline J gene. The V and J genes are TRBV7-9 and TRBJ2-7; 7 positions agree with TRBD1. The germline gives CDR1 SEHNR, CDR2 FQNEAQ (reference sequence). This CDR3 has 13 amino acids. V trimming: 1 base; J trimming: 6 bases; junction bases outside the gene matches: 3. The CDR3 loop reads CASSLVEGAEQYF. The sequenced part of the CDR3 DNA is TGTGCCAGCAGCTTAGTTGAGGGGGCCGAG.

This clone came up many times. The CDR3 sequence: CASAGTGDQPQHF. Partial CDR3 DNA: TGTGCCAGTGCAGGGACAGGGGATCAGCCC. The chain employs TRBV19 and TRBJ1-5; 10 bases match TRBD1. The read gets to within 3 residues of the CDR3 end, and the germline J gene fills in the rest. Looked up from germline, CDR1 is LNHDA and CDR2 is SQIVND (reference sequence). CDR3 length equals 13 residues. V lost 8 bases and J lost 5; bases outside the gene matches: 3.

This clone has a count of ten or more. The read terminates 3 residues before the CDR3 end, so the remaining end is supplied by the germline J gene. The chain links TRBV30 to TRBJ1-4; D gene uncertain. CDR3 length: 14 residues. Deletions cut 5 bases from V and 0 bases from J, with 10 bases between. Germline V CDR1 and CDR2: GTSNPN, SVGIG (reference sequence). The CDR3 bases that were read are TGTGCCTGGGGTGCACACGCAACTAATGAAAAA. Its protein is CAWGAHATNEK. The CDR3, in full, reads CAWGAHATNEKLFF.

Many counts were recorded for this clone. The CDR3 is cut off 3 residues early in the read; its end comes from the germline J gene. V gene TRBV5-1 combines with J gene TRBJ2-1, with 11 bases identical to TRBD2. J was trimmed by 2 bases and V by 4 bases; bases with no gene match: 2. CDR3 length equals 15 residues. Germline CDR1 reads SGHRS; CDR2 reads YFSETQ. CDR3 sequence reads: CASSISGGAYNEQFF. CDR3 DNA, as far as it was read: TGCGCCAGCAGCATTAGCGGGGGGGCCTACAATGAG.

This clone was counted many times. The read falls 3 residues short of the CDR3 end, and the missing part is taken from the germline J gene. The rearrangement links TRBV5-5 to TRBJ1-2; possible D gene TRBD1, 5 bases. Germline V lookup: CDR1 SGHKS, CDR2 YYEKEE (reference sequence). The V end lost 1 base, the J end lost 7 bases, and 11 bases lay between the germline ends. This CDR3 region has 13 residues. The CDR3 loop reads CASSLTEGLGYTF. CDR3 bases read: TGTGCCAGCAGCTTGACAGAGGGACTTGGC.

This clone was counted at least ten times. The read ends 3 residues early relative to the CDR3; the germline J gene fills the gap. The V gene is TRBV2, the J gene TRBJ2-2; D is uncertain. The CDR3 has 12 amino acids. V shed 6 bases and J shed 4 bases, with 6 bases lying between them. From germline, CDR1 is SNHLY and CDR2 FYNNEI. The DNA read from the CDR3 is TGTGCCAGCAGGAGACTCACCGGGGAG. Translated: CASRRLTGE. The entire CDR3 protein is CASRRLTGELFF. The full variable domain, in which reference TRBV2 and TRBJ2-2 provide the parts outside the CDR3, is EPEVTQTPSHQVTQMGQEVILRCVPISNHLYFYWYRQILGQKVEFLVSFYNNEISEKSEIFDDQFSVERPDGSNFTLKIRSTKLEDSAMYFCASRRLTGELFFGEGSRLTVL.

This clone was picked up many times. This chain's CDR3 is CASSTTSGGQSEQFF. The part of the CDR3 DNA that was read is TGTGCCAGTAGTACGACTAGCGGGGGGCAAAGTGAG. The V call is TRBV19, the J call TRBJ2-1, with 13 bases lining up with TRBD2. The read gets to within 3 residues of the CDR3 end, and the germline J gene fills in the rest. The CDR3 runs to 15 residues. The trim removed 4 bases at V and 9 bases at J, leaving 6 bases unmatched. Germline loops: CDR1 LNHDA, CDR2 SQIVND (reference sequence).

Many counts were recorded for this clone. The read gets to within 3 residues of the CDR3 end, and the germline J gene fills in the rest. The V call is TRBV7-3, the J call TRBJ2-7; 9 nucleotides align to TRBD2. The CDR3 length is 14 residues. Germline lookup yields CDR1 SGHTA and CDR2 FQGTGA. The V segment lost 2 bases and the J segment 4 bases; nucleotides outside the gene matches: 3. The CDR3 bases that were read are TGTGCCAGCAGCTTAGCGGGGGGGCCTTACGAG. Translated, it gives CASSLAGGPYE. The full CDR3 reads CASSLAGGPYEQYF. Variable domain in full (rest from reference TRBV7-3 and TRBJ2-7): GAGVSQTPSNKVTEKGKYVELRCDPISGHTALYWYRQSLGQGPEFLIYFQGTGAADDSGLPNDRFFAVRPEGSVSTLKIQRTERGDSAVYLCASSLAGGPYEQYFGPGTRLTVT.

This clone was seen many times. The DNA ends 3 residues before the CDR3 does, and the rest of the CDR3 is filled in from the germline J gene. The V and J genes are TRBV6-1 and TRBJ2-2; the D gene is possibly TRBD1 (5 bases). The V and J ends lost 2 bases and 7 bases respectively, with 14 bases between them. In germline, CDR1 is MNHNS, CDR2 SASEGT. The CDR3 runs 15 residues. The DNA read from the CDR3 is TGTGCCAGCAGTGAATTGCGGACACACGTCGGGGAG. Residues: CASSELRTHVGE. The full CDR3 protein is CASSELRTHVGELFF.

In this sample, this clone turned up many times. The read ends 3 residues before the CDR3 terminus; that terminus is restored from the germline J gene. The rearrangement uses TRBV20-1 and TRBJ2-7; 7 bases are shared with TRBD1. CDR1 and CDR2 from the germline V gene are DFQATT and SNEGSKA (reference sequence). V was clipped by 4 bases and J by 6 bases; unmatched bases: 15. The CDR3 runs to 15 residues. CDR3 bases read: TGCAGTGCTACTACACCCCGACAGGGAAGCCGCGAG. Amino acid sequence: CSATTPRQGSRE. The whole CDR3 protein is CSATTPRQGSREQYF.